These 12 T cell receptor beta chains were sequenced from one sample in a study of cytomegalovirus exposure and HLA in healthy donors. The PCR used 60 Vbeta and 13 Jbeta primers. Profiling relied on immunoSEQ multiplex PCR, and the TCRdb table lists in-frame clones only, not all of them. The sample shows 75,000 to 90,000 clones, 70% to 85% of them seen only once. Sequencing was performed on PBMCs. All receptors derive from a man aged 25 to 45 in good health and CMV-seropositive.

The chain carries TRBV5-4 and TRBJ1-2, with D hard to call. CDR3 size: 13 residues. The V end was cut by 0 bases, the J end by 3 bases, with 6 bases between. Per germline, CDR1 SGHNT and CDR2 YYREEE (reference sequence). The CDR3 sequence is CASSLEPDYGYTF. For the CDR3, the DNA is TGTGCCAGCAGCTTGGAGCCGGACTATGGCTACACCTTC.

V is TRBV29-1 and J is TRBJ2-5, with TRBD1 matching over 7 bases. TRBJ2-7 explains the end of the DNA better; the J call may be wrong. There are 13 residues in the CDR3. The germline V gene has CDR1 SQVTM and CDR2 ANQGSEA. In DNA form, the CDR3 reads TGCAGCGTTGAAGAAATACAGGGGATCGAGCAGTACTTC. This translates into CSVEEIQGIEQYF.

A few counts support this clone. The chain is built from TRBV19 and TRBJ1-1, with D hard to call. Germline CDR1 reads LNHDA; CDR2 reads SQIVND (reference sequence). CDR3 length: 13 residues. The V and J ends lost 4 bases and 1 base respectively, with 7 bases between them. CDR3 sequence reads: CASSTTPNTEAFF. CDR3 nucleotide sequence: TGTGCCAGTAGTACGACACCGAACACTGAAGCTTTCTTT.

The rearrangement uses TRBV2 and TRBJ2-7; 7 nucleotides align to TRBD1. CDR1 SNHLY and CDR2 FYNNEI come from the germline V gene. The CDR3 is 15 amino acids. V dropped 5 bases and J dropped 4; count of bases not matched to a gene: 11. The CDR3 DNA follows: TGTGCCAGCAGTTCGGGACAGCACCGCTTTTACGAGCAGTACTTC. Protein sequence: CASSSGQHRFYEQYF.

This chain connects TRBV5-6 to TRBJ1-2; no reliable D call. Germline lookup yields CDR1 SGHDT and CDR2 YYEEEE. The CDR3 runs to 13 residues. Trimming cost V 6 bases and J 7 bases, with 16 bases left between them. This chain's CDR3 is CASTKERFGGYTF. CDR3 nucleotide sequence: TGTGCCAGCACCAAGGAGCGTTTCGGTGGCTACACCTTC.

The rearrangement uses TRBV4-1 and TRBJ1-1, with 8 bases aligning to TRBD1. V was clipped by 1 base and J by 3 bases; unmatched bases: 4. Germline assignment: CDR1 MGHRA and CDR2 YSYEKL. CDR3 size: 15 residues. CDR3 in amino acids: CASSQGQGADTEAFF. Here the CDR3 DNA reads TGCGCCAGCAGCCAAGGGCAGGGGGCGGACACTGAAGCTTTCTTT.

The V and J genes are TRBV15 and TRBJ2-1; D not resolved. Germline CDR1 reads LNHNV; CDR2 reads YYDKDF (reference sequence). V gave up 5 bases and J gave up 0 bases, with 11 bases separating them. The CDR3 has 15 residues. The CDR3: CATSLTLSSYNEQFF. DNA of the CDR3: TGTGCCACCAGCCTGACTCTAAGCTCCTACAATGAGCAGTTCTTC.

The V and J genes are TRBV5-1 and TRBJ1-4, with D possibly matching TRBD1 (6 bases). The V end lost 1 base, the J end lost 8 bases, and 12 bases lay between the germline ends. This CDR3 is built from 14 residues. Germline lookup yields CDR1 SGHRS and CDR2 YFSETQ. CDR3 DNA: TGCGCCAGCAGCTTGACCAGGGGAGAGGAAAAACTGTTTTTT. Protein product: CASSLTRGEEKLFF.

The chain is built from TRBV4-3 and TRBJ2-1; TRBD2 agrees at 11 bases. The CDR3 runs 14 residues. The trim removed 0 bases at V and 9 bases at J, leaving 1 base unmatched. From germline, CDR1 is LGHNA and CDR2 YSLEER. The CDR3 nucleotides are TGCGCCAGCAGCCAAGATAGCGGGAGGGGTGAGCAGTTCTTC. Its translation is CASSQDSGRGEQFF.

This sequence joins TRBV4-2 and TRBJ1-3; 7 positions agree with TRBD1. The trim removed 3 bases at V and 8 bases at J, leaving 4 bases unmatched. The CDR3 has 13 residues. From germline, CDR1 is LGHNA and CDR2 YNFKEQ. CDR3 in amino acids: CASSQQGDYTIYF. The CDR3 DNA follows: TGTGCCAGCAGCCAGCAGGGGGATTACACCATATATTTT.

This clone was observed a single time. The chain employs TRBV10-1 and TRBJ1-5; 9 bases align to TRBD1. The CDR3 runs to 15 residues. With V trimmed by 6 bases and J by 3 bases, 6 bases remained unmatched. Looked up from germline, CDR1 is WNHNN and CDR2 is SYGVQD (reference sequence). CDR3 region: CASSGQGRPNQPQHF. The DNA of the CDR3 is TGCGCCAGCAGCGGACAGGGGCGACCCAATCAGCCCCAGCATTTT.

The chain uses TRBV6-6 and TRBJ2-1; 10 bases agree with TRBD2. V was pared by 5 bases and J by 4 bases, with 5 bases of the junction left unmatched. Germline V gives CDR1 MNHNY, CDR2 SVGAGI (reference sequence). The CDR3 sequence is 15 residues long. CDR3 coding DNA: TGTGCCAGCAGTAAAGGACTAGCGGTTTACAATGAGCAGTTCTTC. It specifies CASSKGLAVYNEQFF.